Listed below are T cell receptor beta chains from one sample, sequenced in a study of blood T cell repertoires in COVID-19. The table came from immunoSEQ multiplex PCR; TCRdb's copy has only in-frame clones and leaves some out. The sample yields about 250,000 clones, 70% to 90% seen once. Specimen: peripheral blood. The source of these receptors is a man in his late teens or twenties with active or convalescent COVID-19. The CDR3 runs from the conserved cysteine through the conserved F or W. The order of the fields is V gene, D gene, clone size, CDR3 length, J gene, CDR3 protein, CDR3 DNA. A D gene is named only where the DNA matches it firmly. Rows may omit the clone size; those that give it use once, few, many or a size class.

TRBV18	TRBD1	.	14	TRBJ1-1	CASSPPQRQGRTFF	TGTGCCAGCTCACCTCCCCAACGACAGGGTAGGACTTTCTTT
TRBV7-6	.	.	15	TRBJ2-7	CASSLESGDSYEQYF	TGTGCCAGCAGCTTAGAATCAGGGGACTCCTACGAGCAGTACTTC
TRBV27	.	.	13	TRBJ2-7	CASSPSRGYEQYF	TGTGCCAGCAGTCCCTCGCGGGGCTACGAGCAGTACTTC
TRBV6-5	.	.	13	TRBJ1-3	CASRDSGGNTIYF	TGTGCCAGCAGGGACTCGGGGGGAAACACCATATATTTT
TRBV13	.	.	16	TRBJ2-2	CASSLGPGRRAGELFF	TGTGCCAGCAGCTTAGGACCAGGGCGTAGAGCCGGGGAGCTGTTTTTT
TRBV29-1	TRBD2	.	16	TRBJ2-3	CSVEVGLAGVTDTQYF	TGCAGCGTTGAAGTAGGACTAGCGGGAGTAACAGATACGCAGTATTTT
TRBV6-5	.	once	13	TRBJ1-2	CASSPTGGLGYTF	TGTGCCAGCAGTCCCACAGGTGGGCTTGGCTACACCTTC
TRBV11-1	TRBD1	once	14	TRBJ1-1	CASSLGGTAAEAFF	TGTGCCAGCAGCTTAGGCGGGACAGCAGCTGAAGCTTTCTTT
TRBV14	.	.	13	TRBJ1-5	CASSPTGNQPQHF	TGTGCCAGCAGCCCGACGGGGAATCAGCCCCAGCATTTT
TRBV18	TRBD2	.	16	TRBJ2-4	CASSTGGALAKNIQYF	TGTGCCAGCTCGACCGGGGGGGCCCTAGCCAAAAACATTCAGTACTTC
TRBV18	TRBD1	.	15	TRBJ1-1	CASSPRTGLATEAFF	TGTGCCAGCTCTCCCCGGACAGGGTTGGCCACTGAAGCTTTCTTT
TRBV7-2	.	.	14	TRBJ2-3	CASSFWTSTDTQYF	TGTGCCAGCAGCTTCTGGACAAGCACAGATACGCAGTATTTT
TRBV7-2	TRBD2	.	17	TRBJ2-1	CASSPRLAGGPGNEQFF	TGTGCCAGCAGCCCCCGACTAGCGGGAGGGCCCGGCAATGAGCAGTTCTTC
TRBV5-1	.	.	13	TRBJ1-2	CASSLRRESGYTF	TGCGCCAGCAGCTTGCGGAGGGAAAGTGGCTACACCTTC
TRBV15	.	.	16	TRBJ1-4	CATSRETGGANEKLFF	TGTGCCACCAGCAGAGAAACGGGAGGCGCTAATGAAAAACTGTTTTTT
TRBV7-9	.	.	16	TRBJ2-2	CASSGWKQSNTGELFF	TGTGCCAGCAGTGGGTGGAAACAGTCGAACACCGGGGAGCTGTTTTTT
TRBV18	.	.	13	TRBJ1-1	CASSPGQNTEAFF	TGTGCCAGCTCACCAGGGCAGAACACTGAAGCTTTCTTT
TRBV6-4	.	.	15	TRBJ2-1	CASSDELAPRFEQFF	TGTGCCAGCAGTGATGAGCTAGCCCCCAGGTTTGAGCAGTTCTTC
TRBV7-9	TRBD1	few	16	TRBJ2-2	CASSSSTGKDTGELFF	TGTGCCAGCAGCTCCTCGACAGGGAAGGACACCGGGGAGCTGTTTTTT
TRBV6-2/TRBV6-3	.	.	15	TRBJ2-3	CASSYSMRDTDTQYF	TGTGCCAGCAGTTACTCCATGAGGGACACAGATACGCAGTATTTT
TRBV6-1	TRBD1	.	14	TRBJ1-1	CASSEWDRNTEAFF	TGTGCCAGCAGTGAATGGGACAGGAACACTGAAGCTTTCTTT
TRBV7-9	TRBD2	.	16	TRBJ2-1	CASSLSPSGGYNEQFF	TGTGCCAGCAGCTTATCCCCTAGCGGAGGCTACAATGAGCAGTTCTTC
TRBV7-9	TRBD2	.	15	TRBJ2-1	CASSPGGQTYNEQFF	TGTGCCAGCAGCCCGGGGGGGCAAACCTACAATGAGCAGTTCTTC
TRBV30	.	.	16	TRBJ2-5	CAWSLATGVGLETQYF	TGTGCCTGGAGTCTAGCAACGGGGGTCGGGTTGGAGACCCAGTACTTC
TRBV9	.	once	16	TRBJ2-5	CASSTSGGGRQETQYF	TGTGCCAGCAGCACCTCCGGCGGGGGCAGGCAAGAGACCCAGTACTTC
TRBV7-2	.	.	17	TRBJ1-5	CASSLGTTASSNQPQHF	TGTGCCAGCAGCTTAGGAACGACAGCTTCTAGCAATCAGCCCCAGCATTTT
TRBV2	TRBD2	.	11	TRBJ2-7	CARGLEGEQYF	TGTGCCAGAGGACTAGAGGGCGAGCAGTACTTC
TRBV2	.	.	15	TRBJ2-5	CASSEVENFGSGQYF	TGTGCCAGCAGTGAGGTGGAGAACTTTGGGAGTGGCCAGTACTTC
TRBV5-4	TRBD1	.	15	TRBJ2-5	CASSTGGTGGETQYF	TGTGCCAGCAGCACGGGAGGGACAGGGGGTGAGACCCAGTACTTC
TRBV5-1	TRBD1	.	14	TRBJ1-6	CASSPGQGTSPLHF	TGCGCCAGCAGCCCTGGACAGGGGACTTCACCCCTCCACTTT
TRBV24-1	.	.	14	TRBJ2-7	CATSDHRSSYEQYF	TGTGCCACCAGTGACCACAGAAGCTCCTACGAGCAGTACTTC
TRBV4-2	.	.	12	TRBJ1-1	CASSQEGARAFF	TGTGCCAGCAGCCAAGAGGGGGCGAGAGCTTTCTTT
TRBV9	TRBD2	once	19	TRBJ2-5	CASSVATPTSGGAGETQYF	TGTGCCAGCAGCGTAGCGACTCCGACTAGCGGGGGGGCCGGCGAGACCCAGTACTTC
TRBV6-6	.	.	15	TRBJ1-2	CASSYTEGTHYGYTF	TGTGCCAGCAGTTACACTGAAGGGACTCACTATGGCTACACCTTC
TRBV9	.	.	13	TRBJ2-3	CASGDTNTDTQYF	TGTGCCAGCGGGGACACCAACACAGATACGCAGTATTTT